This is a list of T cell receptor beta chains from one sample in a study of T-cell reconstitution after alpha-beta-depleted transplantation in children. TCRdb reanalysed the PCR reads using MiXCR and keeps one entry per CDR3 protein. The data hold some 180,000 distinct CDR3 sequences, with approximately 6.9% observed a single time. The sample in question was PBMCs, obtained before TCRalphabeta/CD19-depleted stem cell transplant. The source of these receptors is a boy aged 2 to 10 with acute lymphoblastic leukemia, due to receive a stem cell transplant. Both conserved end residues are part of each CDR3. The D gene is left open where the match is weak. Only part of the rows carry a size: once, few, many, or a class if the clone is expanded.

>TRBV30|TRBJ2-1|NA|NA
CAWSVGQGFSLDEQFF
TGTGCCTGGAGTGTAGGGCAGGGCTTCTCCTTAGATGAGCAGTTCTTC
>TRBV28|TRBJ2-6|TRBD1|NA
CASRGLHPGTGGQSGANVLTF
TGTGCCAGCAGGGGGCTGCACCCTGGGACAGGGGGACAATCTGGGGCCAACGTCCTGACTTTC
>TRBV2|TRBJ1-1|TRBD1|many
CASSDRDSLNTEAFF
TGTGCCAGCAGTGACCGGGACAGTTTAAACACTGAAGCTTTCTTT
>TRBV29-1|TRBJ1-1|NA|many
CSVEAGLEAFF
TGCAGCGTTGAAGCGGGTCTTGAAGCTTTCTTT
>TRBV7-2|TRBJ2-1|TRBD2|many
CASSKRLAGIDNEQFF
TGTGCCAGCAGCAAACGACTAGCGGGAATCGACAATGAGCAGTTCTTC
>TRBV4-2|TRBJ2-3|TRBD2|few
CASSQEERGFGDTQYF
TGTGCCAGCAGCCAAGAGGAGCGGGGTTTTGGAGATACGCAGTATTTT
>TRBV3-1|TRBJ2-2|NA|many
CASRRLGANTGELFF
TGTGCCAGCAGGCGACTAGGGGCGAACACCGGGGAGCTGTTTTTT
>TRBV5-6|TRBJ2-5|TRBD2|NA
CASSSTSGSGGETQYF
TGTGCCAGCAGCTCGACTAGCGGGAGCGGGGGGGAGACCCAGTACTTC
>TRBV7-9|TRBJ2-3|NA|NA
CASSLVSTDTQYF
TGTGCCAGCAGTCTCGTAAGCACAGATACGCAGTATTTT
>TRBV7-2|TRBJ1-5|NA|many
CASSLDRYQPQHF
TGTGCCAGCAGCTTGGACAGATATCAGCCCCAGCATTTT
>TRBV6-1|TRBJ2-2|NA|many
CASRHTLYGGENTGELFF
TGTGCCAGCAGACATACATTGTACGGGGGAGAGAACACCGGGGAGCTGTTTTTT
>TRBV5-1|TRBJ2-3|NA|many
CASSFGQMHADTQYF
TGCGCCAGCAGCTTTGGACAGATGCACGCAGATACGCAGTATTTT
>TRBV7-9|TRBJ2-7|NA|many
CASSFSGPSYEQYF
TGTGCCAGCAGCTTTTCGGGACCCAGCTACGAGCAGTACTTC
>TRBV19|TRBJ2-2|NA|few
CASSITGPLELFF
TGTGCCAGTAGTATAACAGGCCCCCTGGAGCTGTTTTTT
>TRBV9|TRBJ2-7|TRBD2|NA
CASSPGLADYYEQYF
TGTGCCAGCAGCCCCGGACTAGCGGATTACTACGAGCAGTACTTC
>TRBV5-1|TRBJ2-7|NA|many
CASSVHAGAARSEQYF
TGCGCCAGCAGCGTACACGCAGGGGCCGCCCGATCCGAGCAGTACTTC
>TRBV12-3/TRBV12-4|TRBJ2-1|NA|once
CTSSLGGGITTISYNEQFF
TGTACCAGCAGTTTGGGGGGAGGTATCACCACTATTTCCTACAATGAGCAGTTCTTC
>TRBV28|TRBJ2-3|NA|NA
CASSQQGLDTQYF
TGTGCCAGCAGCCAACAGGGATTAGATACGCAGTATTTT
>TRBV3-1|TRBJ2-7|TRBD2|NA
CASSQIAGVNEQYF
TGTGCCAGCAGCCAAATAGCGGGAGTAAACGAGCAGTACTTC
>TRBV20-1|TRBJ2-7|TRBD1|few
CSARGDRGPREQYF
TGCAGTGCTAGAGGGGACAGGGGACCACGCGAGCAGTACTTC
>TRBV12-3/TRBV12-4|TRBJ2-1|TRBD1|many
CASESLAFRDRATDDQFF
TGTGCCAGCGAATCACTTGCTTTCCGGGACAGGGCCACCGATGACCAGTTCTTC
>TRBV7-2|TRBJ1-5|NA|NA
CASSSGVWQPQHF
TGTGCCAGCAGCTCAGGGGTATGGCAGCCCCAGCATTTT
>TRBV20-1|TRBJ1-6|NA|many
CSARDLGQNNSPLHF
TGCAGTGCTAGAGACTTGGGACAAAATAATTCACCCCTCCACTTT
>TRBV7-2|TRBJ2-1|NA|many
CASSLFPGDEQFF
TGTGCCAGCAGCTTGTTCCCTGGGGATGAGCAGTTCTTC
>TRBV11-2|TRBJ2-7|TRBD1|many
CASSLEKPWTGFYEQYF
TGTGCCAGCAGCTTAGAGAAACCTTGGACAGGCTTCTACGAGCAGTACTTC
>TRBV13|TRBJ2-5|NA|NA
CASSFVGGGRAQETQYF
TGTGCCAGCAGCTTCGTCGGGGGTGGAAGGGCACAAGAGACCCAGTACTTC
>TRBV5-1|TRBJ2-5|TRBD2|many
CASSQSARGGSETQYF
TGCGCCAGCAGCCAATCCGCGCGGGGGGGCAGTGAGACCCAGTACTTC
>TRBV4-3|TRBJ2-3|NA|NA
CASSQDQADRGQYF
TGCGCCAGCAGCCAAGATCAGGCAGACCGGGGGCAGTATTTT
>TRBV30|TRBJ2-2|NA|NA
CAWSKGAGELFF
TGTGCCTGGAGTAAGGGGGCCGGGGAGCTGTTTTTT
>TRBV4-2|TRBJ2-1|TRBD2|NA
CASSQHGGDSYNEQFF
TGTGCCAGCAGCCAACATGGGGGGGACTCCTACAATGAGCAGTTCTTC
>TRBV15|TRBJ2-1|TRBD2|many
CATSSPTLAGYYNEQFF
TGTGCCACCAGCAGCCCCACACTAGCGGGTTACTACAATGAGCAGTTCTTC
>TRBV20-1|TRBJ2-4|TRBD2|many
CSAGLAGVNIQYF
TGCAGTGCGGGTCTGGCGGGGGTAAACATTCAGTACTTC
>TRBV12-3/TRBV12-4|TRBJ1-1|NA|NA
CASSLVPMNTEAFF
TGTGCCAGCAGTTTGGTGCCCATGAACACTGAAGCTTTCTTT
>TRBV28|TRBJ2-7|NA|many
CASQDIRGAYYEQYF
TGTGCCAGCCAAGATATCCGGGGCGCCTATTACGAGCAGTACTTC
>TRBV7-2|TRBJ1-2|NA|few
CASSLGGVSRSLYGYTF
TGTGCCAGCAGCTTAGGGGGGGTTTCGAGGAGTCTTTATGGCTACACCTTC
>TRBV5-1|TRBJ2-1|NA|many
CASSSFTRGGNEQFF
TGCGCCAGCAGCTCCTTTACTAGAGGGGGCAATGAGCAGTTCTTC
>TRBV15|TRBJ1-5|NA|few
CATSRDPDSRQPQHF
TGTGCCACCAGCAGAGATCCGGACTCCCGTCAGCCCCAGCATTTT
>TRBV29-1|TRBJ2-3|TRBD1|many
CSVTPGQLTDTQYF
TGCAGCGTTACCCCGGGACAGCTCACAGATACGCAGTATTTT